Shown below are 29 T cell receptor beta chains from a single sample sequenced in a study of blood T cell repertoires in COVID-19. Assay used: immunoSEQ multiplex PCR; TCRdb lists only in-frame clones, some missing. The table includes roughly 410,000 clones, approximately 87% detected once. Specimen: peripheral blood. Receptors originate from a woman aged 60-75 years with COVID-19, enrolled during active disease.

The chain carries TRBV6-5 and TRBJ2-7; possible D gene TRBD1, 7 bases. The CDR3 covers 15 residues. The V gene's germline CDR1 is MNHEY and CDR2 SVGAGI. With 2 bases removed from V and 1 base from J, the gap between germline ends came to 12 bases. The CDR3 loop is CASSYRPGGSYEQYF. The CDR3 DNA is TGTGCCAGCAGTTACCGGCCAGGGGGGTCCTACGAGCAGTACTTC.

The chain joins TRBV19 to TRBJ1-2; 12 bases line up with TRBD1. The germline V gene encodes CDR1 LNHDA and CDR2 SQIVND (reference sequence). The CDR3 has 17 amino acids. The ends lost 3 bases at V and 6 bases at J; junction bases unmatched: 11. The CDR3 reads CASSIISGTGGSDGYTF. The CDR3, as DNA: TGTGCCAGTAGTATTATTTCTGGGACAGGGGGCTCCGATGGCTACACCTTC.

The chain joins TRBV5-4 to TRBJ2-5; 7 bases match TRBD1. Germline lookup yields CDR1 SGHNT and CDR2 YYREEE (reference sequence). This CDR3 has 15 residues. Losses at the gene ends were 4 bases for V and 2 bases for J; bases not matched to a gene: 8. This CDR3 reads CASSPPGQVQETQYF. The CDR3 nucleotides are TGTGCCAGCAGCCCCCCTGGACAGGTACAAGAGACCCAGTACTTC.

V gene TRBV9 combines with J gene TRBJ1-3, with no clear D. The V and J ends lost 4 bases and 0 bases respectively, with 14 bases between them. CDR1 is SGDLS and CDR2 is YYNGEE in the germline V gene. The CDR3 length is 16 residues. The CDR3 DNA reads as TGTGCCAGCAGCAACAACCCAGGTCCCTCTGGAAACACCATATATTTT. Protein sequence: CASSNNPGPSGNTIYF.

This sequence joins TRBV19 and TRBJ1-4, with a weak D call TRBD1 (5 bases). V lost 6 bases to trimming and J lost 4 bases, with 15 bases between them. Germline V CDR1 and CDR2: LNHDA, SQIVND (reference sequence). The CDR3 runs 15 residues. The DNA of the CDR3 is TGTGCCAGTAGAACCACAGGAGGGCGTAATGAAAAACTGTTTTTT. Translation gives CASRTTGGRNEKLFF.

The genes are TRBV28 and TRBJ2-4; no definite D call. Germline V gives CDR1 MDHEN, CDR2 SYDVKM. CDR3 size: 13 residues. V lost 8 bases and J lost 2, with 10 bases in between. CDR3 protein: CASSVGPKNIQYF. The CDR3 region has the DNA TGTGCCAGCTCGGTTGGGCCCAAAAACATTCAGTACTTC.

The rearrangement joins TRBV3-1 (or the pseudogene TRBV3-2) to TRBJ1-2; possible D gene TRBD1, 5 bases. The germline V and J ends were trimmed by 6 bases and 2 bases, with 13 bases remaining between them. From germline, CDR1 is LGHDT and CDR2 YNNKEL (reference sequence). The CDR3 sequence is 14 residues long. CDR3 bases: TGTGCCAGCAGACCCACAGGTCGCAACTATGGCTACACCTTC. It encodes CASRPTGRNYGYTF.

The chain is built from TRBV5-4 and TRBJ2-1; D gene unclear. Trimming left V 0 bases short and J 3 bases short, with 16 bases between. This CDR3 spans 17 amino acids. The V gene's germline CDR1 is SGHNT and CDR2 YYREEE (reference sequence). In DNA, the CDR3 is TGTGCCAGCAGCTTGGCCTTGGTGGCCTCCCTCTACAATGAGCAGTTCTTC. Translating gives CASSLALVASLYNEQFF. Combining the CDR3 with reference TRBV5-4 and TRBJ2-1 gives the whole variable domain ETGVTQSPTHLIKTRGQQVTLRCSSQSGHNTVSWYQQALGQGPQFIFQYYREEENGRGNFPPRFSGLQFPNYSSELNVNALELDDSALYLCASSLALVASLYNEQFFGPGTRLTVL.

This chain links TRBV30 with TRBJ2-7, with D maybe TRBD2 (6 bases). V was shortened by 4 bases and J by 6 bases, with 10 bases between the two germline ends. The CDR3 length is 11 residues. Germline values: CDR1 GTSNPN, CDR2 SVGIG (reference sequence). CDR3 amino acids: CAWKEGGEQYF. DNA for the CDR3: TGTGCCTGGAAGGAGGGCGGCGAGCAGTACTTC.

The chain recombines TRBV4-1 with TRBJ2-2; 8 bases are shared with TRBD1. J gave up 6 bases and V 1 base, and 13 bases lay outside the gene matches. The CDR3 sequence is 18 residues long. Looked up from germline, CDR1 is MGHRA and CDR2 is YSYEKL. The DNA of the CDR3 is TGCGCCAGCAGCCAAGGAAGACAGGGGCCCGTGGTATCCGGGGAGCTGTTTTTT. Its protein product is CASSQGRQGPVVSGELFF.

V is TRBV19 and J is TRBJ2-7, with D possibly being TRBD1 (6 bases). With 5 bases removed from V and 0 bases from J, the gap between germline ends came to 14 bases. The germline CDR1 and CDR2 sequences are LNHDA and SQIVND (reference sequence). The CDR3 runs 15 residues. The CDR3 region is CASSPDSRHSYEQYF. Written as DNA, the CDR3 is TGTGCCAGTAGTCCGGACAGTAGGCACTCCTACGAGCAGTACTTC.

Only a few counts were recorded for this clone. The J gene is TRBJ2-2, the V gene TRBV2, with 10 nucleotides matching TRBD1. CDR3 size: 15 residues. Germline-derived CDR1 and CDR2 are SNHLY and FYNNEI. The junction had 5 bases not matched to a gene; V was cut back by 6 bases and J by 4 bases. Here the CDR3 reads CASRDRGHGTGELFF. The CDR3 DNA sequence: TGTGCCAGCAGAGACAGGGGGCATGGCACCGGGGAGCTGTTTTTT.

V usage is TRBV24-1 and J usage is TRBJ2-7, with 7 bases identical to TRBD1. V dropped 9 bases and J dropped 4; count of bases not matched to a gene: 5. Germline CDR1 KGHDR, CDR2 SFDVKD. CDR3 length equals 12 residues. CDR3 amino acids: CATADREYEQYF. The CDR3 DNA reads TGTGCCACCGCCGACAGGGAGTACGAGCAGTACTTC.

V usage is TRBV2 and J usage is TRBJ1-6; D gene unclear. This CDR3 contains 11 residues. V was shortened by 8 bases and J by 10 bases, with 9 bases between the two germline ends. CDR1 is SNHLY and CDR2 is FYNNEI in the germline V gene. Here the CDR3 reads CASSSRSPLHF. DNA for the CDR3: TGTGCCAGCTCAAGTCGGTCACCCCTCCACTTT.

V usage is TRBV5-1 and J usage is TRBJ2-1, with D uncertain. The CDR3 runs 13 residues. Trimming cost V 0 bases and J 6 bases, with 7 bases left between them. Germline V CDR1 and CDR2: SGHRS, YFSETQ. CDR3 loop: CASSLGFLNEQFF. The CDR3 region has the DNA TGCGCCAGCAGCTTGGGTTTCCTCAATGAGCAGTTCTTC.

A single count supports this clone. The chain links TRBV7-9 to TRBJ2-1; TRBD1 agrees at 9 bases. The germline V gene has CDR1 SEHNR and CDR2 FQNEAQ (reference sequence). The J segment lost 7 bases and the V segment lost 4 bases, leaving 5 bases of the junction unmatched. The CDR3 runs 14 residues. The CDR3 protein is CASSSGQGRNEQFF. The CDR3 DNA reads as TGTGCCAGCAGCTCCGGACAGGGGAGGAATGAGCAGTTCTTC.

The J gene is TRBJ2-2, the V gene TRBV3-1 (or the pseudogene TRBV3-2); TRBD2 agrees at 12 bases. The trim removed 4 bases at V and 7 bases at J, leaving 4 bases unmatched. Germline V gene sequence: CDR1 LGHDT, CDR2 YNNKEL (reference sequence). The CDR3 sequence is 15 residues long. In DNA, the CDR3 is TGTGCCAGCAGCCTAAGACTAGCGGGGGACGGGGAGCTGTTTTTT. It encodes CASSLRLAGDGELFF.

The chain is built from TRBV3-1 (or the pseudogene TRBV3-2) and TRBJ1-2; no clear D. Germline V gene data show CDR1 as LGHDT and CDR2 as YNNKEL (reference sequence). V lost 3 bases, J lost 8 bases, and 10 bases lay in between. The CDR3 contains 12 residues. This CDR3 reads CASSHLAGGYTF. CDR3 nucleotide sequence: TGTGCCAGCAGCCACCTCGCGGGAGGCTACACCTTC.

The chain is built from TRBV24-1 and TRBJ1-4; possible D gene TRBD1, 6 bases. V lost 7 bases and J 8 bases, leaving 19 bases between the germline ends. Looked up from germline, CDR1 is KGHDR and CDR2 is SFDVKD. This CDR3 is built from 15 residues. CDR3 nucleotides: TGTGCCACCAGCAAAACAGGGAGTGTTGGGGAAAAACTGTTTTTT. Residues: CATSKTGSVGEKLFF.

The rearrangement joins TRBV19 to TRBJ1-1; TRBD1 matches at 7 bases. CDR3 size: 14 residues. Unmatched junction bases numbered 4, after V lost 5 bases and J lost 1 base. The germline V gene has CDR1 LNHDA and CDR2 SQIVND (reference sequence). Written as DNA, the CDR3 is TGTGCCAGTAGTCGCAGGGGGTGGAACACTGAAGCTTTCTTT. This sequence encodes CASSRRGWNTEAFF.

The chain employs TRBV6-5 and TRBJ2-2, with TRBD1 matching 8 bases. CDR1 and CDR2 from the germline V gene are MNHEY and SVGAGI. The CDR3 is made up of 13 amino acids. The J segment lost 9 bases and the V segment lost 3 bases, leaving 3 bases of the junction unmatched. CDR3 in amino acids: CASSYSGGRELFF. The CDR3 nucleotides read TGTGCCAGCAGTTATTCAGGGGGCAGGGAGCTGTTTTTT.

The chain couples TRBV6-5 to TRBJ2-5; TRBD1 might be the D (5 bases). Germline assignment: CDR1 MNHEY and CDR2 SVGAGI. This CDR3 has 14 residues. The V gene lost 0 bases and the J gene lost 7 bases, with 12 bases spanning the gap. DNA for the CDR3: TGTGCCAGCAGTTACTCGGGCAGGGTGGGGACCCAGTACTTC. Translated: CASSYSGRVGTQYF.

The V gene is TRBV5-1, the J gene TRBJ1-6; D uncertain. CDR3 length equals 15 residues. Germline V gene lookup returns CDR1 SGHRS and CDR2 YFSETQ. V lost 4 bases to trimming and J lost 5 bases, with 13 bases between them. The CDR3 DNA is TGCGCCAGCAGCCCTGCGGCAGCAGATAATTCACCCCTCCACTTT. Translated: CASSPAAADNSPLHF. Drawing the rest from reference TRBV5-1 and TRBJ1-6, the complete variable domain is KAGVTQTPRYLIKTRGQQVTLSCSPISGHRSVSWYQQTPGQGLQFLFEYFSETQRNKGNFPGRFSGRQFSNSRSEMNVSTLELGDSALYLCASSPAAADNSPLHFGNGTRLTVT.

This sequence joins TRBV7-3 and TRBJ1-1; D is unclear. This CDR3 contains 13 residues. CDR1 is SGHTA and CDR2 is FQGTGA in the germline V gene. V lost 1 base and J lost 7, with 10 bases in between. The CDR3 nucleotides read TGTGCCAGCAGCTTAAACACAGTTGGTGAAGCTTTCTTT. The encoded protein is CASSLNTVGEAFF.

The V gene is TRBV5-1, the J gene TRBJ1-5; a weak D match, TRBD1 (6 bases). The CDR3 length is 14 residues. Per germline, CDR1 SGHRS and CDR2 YFSETQ. Trimming stripped 1 base from V and 1 base from J, with 6 bases between. CDR3 nucleotides: TGCGCCAGCAGCTTGACAGGGAGCAATCAGCCCCAGCATTTT. Its protein is CASSLTGSNQPQHF.

V is TRBV5-1 and J is TRBJ2-4, with D possibly matching TRBD2 (6 bases). Germline V CDR1 and CDR2: SGHRS, YFSETQ. The V and J ends lost 3 bases and 2 bases respectively, with 9 bases between them. The CDR3 has 14 amino acids. CDR3 loop: CASSSGVPKNIQYF. The CDR3 region has the DNA TGCGCCAGCAGCTCGGGGGTTCCCAAAAACATTCAGTACTTC.

The J gene is TRBJ2-1, the V gene TRBV27; the match to TRBD1 covers 7 bases. CDR3 length: 14 residues. Germline V gene lookup returns CDR1 MNHEY and CDR2 SMNVEV (reference sequence). Trimming removed 4 bases from V and 7 bases from J; junction bases left unmatched: 7. The DNA for the CDR3 is TGTGCCAGCAGTTCCTTGGGACAGCCAAATGAGCAGTTCTTC. Protein: CASSSLGQPNEQFF.

The chain is built from TRBV27 and TRBJ2-3; D is ambiguous. CDR1 is MNHEY and CDR2 is SMNVEV in the germline V gene (reference sequence). The CDR3 has 14 amino acids. V lost 9 bases and J lost 1, with 14 bases in between. The DNA of the CDR3 is TGTGCCAGTTACTCCTTTGGAGGCACAGATACGCAGTATTTT. This gives the protein CASYSFGGTDTQYF.

This clone was recorded many times. Other DNA sequences within the sample encode an identical CDR3. J is TRBJ1-2 and V is TRBV6-5, with TRBD1 identical over 7 bases. The V gene's germline CDR1 is MNHEY and CDR2 SVGAGI. V shed 2 bases, J shed 4 bases, and the junction held 4 bases outside the gene matches. The CDR3 sequence is 14 residues long. The DNA for the CDR3 is TGTGCCAGCAGTTACGCAGGGGGGAGCTATGGCTACACCTTC. Its translation is CASSYAGGSYGYTF.